The 19 T cell receptor beta chains reported below all come from one sample, sequenced in a study of blood T cell repertoires in COVID-19. Clones were sequenced by immunoSEQ multiplex PCR, and TCRdb holds only the in-frame ones, with some missing. The sample shows roughly 67,000 clones, approximately 73% of them seen only once. The sequenced sample was peripheral blood. The receptors stem from a woman aged 45-65 years with active or convalescent COVID-19.

The chain couples TRBV5-1 to TRBJ1-2, with a weak D call TRBD1 (6 bases). Trimming left V 0 bases short and J 5 bases short, with 14 bases between. Germline lookup yields CDR1 SGHRS and CDR2 YFSETQ. CDR3 length equals 15 residues. The CDR3 here is CASSLEAGQGYGYTF. As DNA, the CDR3 is TGCGCCAGCAGCTTGGAGGCGGGCCAGGGGTATGGCTACACCTTC.

The V gene is TRBV29-1, the J gene TRBJ2-7, with 13 bases fitting TRBD2. In germline, CDR1 is SQVTM, CDR2 ANQGSEA. This CDR3 contains 13 residues. With 8 bases clipped from V and 6 bases from J, the junction kept 7 bases outside the gene matches. The CDR3 spells CSYRTSGSPEQYF. CDR3 coding DNA: TGCAGCTACAGGACTAGCGGGAGCCCCGAGCAGTACTTC.

The chain combines TRBV18 with TRBJ1-3, with D possibly being TRBD1 (6 bases). V dropped 2 bases and J dropped 0 bases, with 11 bases sitting between them. Germline V lookup: CDR1 KGHSH, CDR2 LQKENI. The CDR3 contains 16 residues. In DNA, the CDR3 is TGTGCCAGCTCACCAGGACAGTCCTTCTCTGGAAACACCATATATTTT. Encoded protein: CASSPGQSFSGNTIYF.

This rearrangement joins TRBV21-1 to TRBJ1-6; no check of the table's D call, TRBD1, against the DNA was made. TRBV21-1 is described as a pseudogene. The CDR3 has 14 residues. CDR3 loop: CASSKSPGWSPLHF. DNA for the CDR3: TGTGCCAGCAGCAAATCCCCAGGGTGGTCACCCCTCCACTTT.

The gene calls are TRBV5-4 and TRBJ2-2; TRBD2 agrees at 15 bases. This CDR3 spans 17 amino acids. Trimming at V came to 3 bases and at J to 3 bases, leaving 3 bases not matched to a gene. From germline, CDR1 is SGHNT and CDR2 YYREEE (reference sequence). The DNA for the CDR3 is TGTGCCAGCAGCTCGGGGACTAGCGGGAGGCACACCGGGGAGCTGTTTTTT. Encoded protein: CASSSGTSGRHTGELFF.

The V and J genes are TRBV7-8 and TRBJ2-7; TRBD2 might be the D (5 bases). The ends were cut back, 3 bases at V and 0 bases at J, with 9 bases in the middle. CDR3 length: 14 amino acids. CDR1 is SGHVS, CDR2 FQNEAQ, per germline. In nucleotides, the CDR3 is TGTGCCAGCAGCTTGGGAGTAAGCTCCTACGAGCAGTACTTC. This encodes CASSLGVSSYEQYF.

The CDR3 loop reads CAWSRPPRSPEQYF. The CDR3 coding sequence is TGTGCCTGGAGTCGACCCCCTAGGAGCCCCGAGCAGTACTTC. The V call is TRBV30, the J call TRBJ2-7; no firm D call. Trimming removed 2 bases from V and 6 bases from J, with 17 bases in between. The CDR3 is 14 amino acids. Germline CDR1 GTSNPN, CDR2 SVGIG (reference sequence).

The rearrangement joins TRBV9 to TRBJ2-3, with 8 bases lining up with TRBD2. Germline V gives CDR1 SGDLS, CDR2 YYNGEE. CDR3 length: 14 residues. With 5 bases clipped from V and 3 bases from J, the junction kept 5 bases outside the gene matches. CDR3 residues: CASRETSATDTQYF. CDR3 in DNA: TGTGCCAGCAGGGAGACTAGCGCGACAGATACGCAGTATTTT. Filled out from reference TRBV9 and TRBJ2-3, the complete variable domain reads DSGVTQTPKHLITATGQRVTLRCSPRSGDLSVYWYQQSLDQGLQFLIQYYNGEERAKGNILERFSAQQFPDLHSELNLSSLELGDSALYFCASRETSATDTQYFGPGTRLTVL.

The V gene is TRBV5-1, the J gene TRBJ1-6, with TRBD1 matching over 8 bases. Germline trimming cut 2 bases from V and 8 bases from J; bases unmatched to any gene: 6. The CDR3 runs to 15 residues. Germline CDR1 SGHRS, CDR2 YFSETQ. For the CDR3, the DNA is TGCGCCAGCAGCTTTCGGACAGGGTCGGATTCACCCCTCCACTTT. Amino acids: CASSFRTGSDSPLHF.

This rearrangement joins TRBV5-1 to TRBJ2-3, with 7 bases lining up with TRBD2. The ends lost 2 bases at V and 1 base at J; junction bases unmatched: 4. Germline values: CDR1 SGHRS, CDR2 YFSETQ. The CDR3 runs to 15 residues. CDR3 sequence (DNA): TGCGCCAGCAGCTTACGGGGGAGGGGCACAGATACGCAGTATTTT. Its translation is CASSLRGRGTDTQYF.

The chain is built from TRBV2 and TRBJ2-3; 9 nucleotides agree with TRBD2. The germline V gene has CDR1 SNHLY and CDR2 FYNNEI. V trimming: 6 bases; J trimming: 4 bases; junction bases outside the gene matches: 8. This CDR3 is 15 amino acids long. CDR3 in DNA: TGTGCCAGCAGAAGTAATAGCGGGAGACCAGATACGCAGTATTTT. Translated, it gives CASRSNSGRPDTQYF.

The chain joins TRBV10-3 to TRBJ2-7; D uncertain. CDR3 length equals 12 residues. The V end lost 1 base, the J end lost 5 bases, and 6 bases lay between the germline ends. Germline CDR1 and CDR2: ENHRY and SYGVKD. The CDR3 DNA follows: TGTGCCATCAGTGAGTTTAGCCACGAGCAGTACTTC. It is translated as CAISEFSHEQYF.

The rearrangement joins TRBV9 to TRBJ2-7; 9 nucleotides agree with TRBD2. This CDR3 has 15 residues. Germline values: CDR1 SGDLS, CDR2 YYNGEE. V lost 4 bases to trimming and J lost 0 bases; unmatched junction nucleotides: 5. The CDR3 region is CASSTGLANSYEQYF. The CDR3 bases are TGTGCCAGCAGCACCGGACTAGCGAACTCCTACGAGCAGTACTTC.

This chain uses TRBV19 with TRBJ2-7, with TRBD2 identical over 7 bases. The CDR3 is made up of 13 amino acids. Germline assignment: CDR1 LNHDA and CDR2 SQIVND (reference sequence). The V gene end was trimmed by 4 bases and the J gene end by 0 bases; junction bases not matched to a gene: 0. DNA of the CDR3: TGTGCCAGTAGTAGGGGGGGCTCCTACGAGCAGTACTTC. Translated: CASSRGGSYEQYF.

CDR3 sequence reads: CASSQATSGRSPFF. In DNA form, the CDR3 reads TGTGCCAGCAGCCAAGCAACTAGCGGGAGAAGTCCGTTCTTC. J is TRBJ2-1 and V is TRBV3-1 (or the pseudogene TRBV3-2); 11 nucleotides align to TRBD2. V dropped 1 base and J dropped 15; count of bases not matched to a gene: 8. CDR3 length: 14 residues. CDR1 is LGHDT and CDR2 is YNNKEL in the germline V gene (reference sequence).

The gene calls are TRBV11-2 and TRBJ1-2, with TRBD1 matching 7 bases. Germline V lookup: CDR1 SGHAT, CDR2 FQNNGV. J was trimmed by 4 bases and V by 5 bases; bases with no gene match: 4. CDR3 length: 13 amino acids. Here the CDR3 reads CASSAQGLYGYTF. In DNA, the CDR3 is TGTGCCAGCAGCGCACAGGGGCTCTATGGCTACACCTTC.

This chain joins TRBV7-9 and TRBJ1-2, with D unclear. The CDR3 is 16 amino acids. V lost 6 bases to trimming and J lost 7 bases, with 24 bases between them. CDR1 and CDR2 from the germline V gene are SEHNR and FQNEAQ (reference sequence). As DNA, the CDR3 is TGTGCCAGCAGGGACCAACGCTTGGGCTACGGGAGTGGCTACACCTTC. It yields the protein CASRDQRLGYGSGYTF.

This clone was seen only a few times. The chain couples TRBV5-6 to TRBJ1-2; 7 bases map to TRBD1. The CDR3 has 17 amino acids. Trimming took 3 bases from V and 1 from J; bases not matched to a gene: 12. Looked up from germline, CDR1 is SGHDT and CDR2 is YYEEEE. The CDR3: CASSSTPAGTVNYGYTF. The CDR3 nucleotides read TGTGCCAGCAGCTCAACCCCGGCTGGGACAGTTAACTATGGCTACACCTTC.

The chain joins TRBV7-9 to TRBJ2-7; D may be TRBD1 (5 bases). The V gene's germline CDR1 is SEHNR and CDR2 FQNEAQ (reference sequence). CDR3 length: 13 amino acids. Between the trimmed V and J ends, which lost 10 bases and 0 bases, there was a span of 13 bases. The CDR3 protein is CATVGQGSYEQYF. CDR3 nucleotide sequence: TGTGCCACTGTTGGCCAGGGCTCCTACGAGCAGTACTTC.